Presented here are 14 T cell receptor beta chains from one specimen sequenced in a study of siplizumab effects on memory and regulatory T cells. Sequenced by immunoSEQ multiplex PCR; TCRdb stores in-frame clones only, minus some. This table holds about 120,000 clones, 80% to 95% found once. Sample: non-Treg CD4+ T cells sorted from blood. All receptors derive from a human donor in good health.

This clone was seen only once. The rearrangement links TRBV5-5 to TRBJ2-1; D is unresolved. Between the trimmed V and J ends, which lost 1 base and 1 base, there was a span of 9 bases. The CDR3 is made up of 15 amino acids. Germline CDR1 reads SGHKS; CDR2 reads YYEKEE (reference sequence). The CDR3 DNA reads TGTGCCAGCAGCTTGTTGGTCGTTTCCTACAATGAGCAGTTCTTC. It is translated as CASSLLVVSYNEQFF.

This clone was seen only once. The gene calls are TRBV10-3 and TRBJ2-5; 10 nucleotides line up with TRBD2. With 10 bases clipped from V and 3 bases from J, the junction kept 14 bases outside the gene matches. CDR1 and CDR2 (germline): ENHRY, SYGVKD. The CDR3 is 16 amino acids. The CDR3 bases are TGTGCCACCTCGACTAGCGGGTCTCTGAGGGAAGAGACCCAGTACTTC. The encoded protein is CATSTSGSLREETQYF.

The genes are TRBV4-1 and TRBJ2-7; D gene unclear. The germline V gene encodes CDR1 MGHRA and CDR2 YSYEKL. CDR3 length: 15 residues. V dropped 4 bases and J dropped 5 bases, with 18 bases sitting between them. CDR3 region: CASSRLSGFLDEQYF. For the CDR3, the DNA is TGCGCCAGCAGCCGATTGTCAGGCTTTTTGGACGAGCAGTACTTC.

The V and J genes are TRBV19 and TRBJ1-2; 8 positions match TRBD1. This CDR3 region has 16 residues. CDR1 LNHDA and CDR2 SQIVND come from the germline V gene (reference sequence). V was pared by 4 bases and J by 4 bases, with 11 bases of the junction left unmatched. The CDR3, as DNA: TGTGCCAGTAGTACCCGTCAGGGGGCGCCCAGCTATGGCTACACCTTC. It yields the protein CASSTRQGAPSYGYTF.

This chain joins TRBV7-9 and TRBJ2-5; a weak D match, TRBD2 (6 bases). This CDR3 is built from 14 residues. Trimming left V 5 bases short and J 5 bases short, with 15 bases between. From germline, CDR1 is SEHNR and CDR2 FQNEAQ (reference sequence). CDR3 in DNA: TGTGCCAGCAGCGTTGGCCAAGGGAGGGAGACCCAGTACTTC. Protein sequence: CASSVGQGRETQYF.

The chain is built from TRBV6-5 and TRBJ1-2; TRBD1 is a possible D gene (5 bases). Germline lookup yields CDR1 MNHEY and CDR2 SVGAGI. V gave up 6 bases and J gave up 8 bases, with 13 bases separating them. This CDR3 contains 12 residues. The CDR3 DNA reads TGTGCCAGCAGCGGGGGTTGGTTGGGCTACACCTTC. It codes for CASSGGWLGYTF.

The CDR3, as DNA: TGCAGTGCTAGATGGGGGTCGGAAGCTTTCTTT. Protein sequence: CSARWGSEAFF. The rearrangement joins TRBV20-1 to TRBJ1-1; D possibly corresponds to TRBD1 (5 bases). The CDR3 consists of 11 residues. Germline CDR1 reads DFQATT; CDR2 reads SNEGSKA (reference sequence). The V and J ends lost 2 bases and 8 bases respectively, with 9 bases between them.

The chain carries TRBV7-3 and TRBJ2-3; perhaps TRBD2 as D (6 bases). CDR3 length: 14 residues. Germline-derived CDR1 and CDR2 are SGHTA and FQGTGA. Trimming took 4 bases from V and 5 from J, leaving 13 bases between them. The CDR3 DNA follows: TGTGCCAGCAGCTCTACTAGCCCTCTAGATACGCAGTATTTT. The encoded protein is CASSSTSPLDTQYF.

The chain uses TRBV4-2 and TRBJ2-1, with 11 positions matching TRBD2. CDR1 and CDR2 (germline): LGHNA, YNFKEQ. The CDR3 length is 16 residues. The V gene end was trimmed by 3 bases and the J gene end by 7 bases; junction bases not matched to a gene: 8. The CDR3 sequence: CASSQSTSGAGNEQFF. In nucleotides, the CDR3 is TGTGCCAGCAGCCAGTCGACTAGCGGGGCTGGGAATGAGCAGTTCTTC.

The chain is built from TRBV15 and TRBJ2-1; the D is unclear. V was cut by 1 base and J by 0 bases, with 10 bases left in between. CDR1 and CDR2 from the germline V gene are LNHNV and YYDKDF (reference sequence). The CDR3 covers 16 residues. CDR3 residues: CATSRGMASSYNEQFF. CDR3 in DNA: TGTGCCACCAGCAGAGGGATGGCGAGCTCCTACAATGAGCAGTTCTTC.

This clone was recorded a few times. The chain uses TRBV11-2 and TRBJ1-1; the D is unclear. The germline gives CDR1 SGHAT, CDR2 FQNNGV. The CDR3 runs to 13 residues. The V end was cut by 2 bases, the J end by 1 base, with 5 bases between. The CDR3 sequence is CASSLKANTEAFF. CDR3 nucleotide sequence: TGTGCCAGCAGCTTAAAAGCGAACACTGAAGCTTTCTTT.

The J gene is TRBJ2-5, the V gene TRBV5-1; 9 nucleotides agree with TRBD2. The CDR3 runs 16 residues. From germline, CDR1 is SGHRS and CDR2 YFSETQ. The trim removed 5 bases at V and 1 base at J, leaving 9 bases unmatched. CDR3 amino acids: CASSRGASGTQETQYF. CDR3 DNA sequence: TGCGCCAGCAGTAGGGGGGCTAGCGGGACCCAAGAGACCCAGTACTTC.

V usage is TRBV7-2 and J usage is TRBJ1-2; the D gene is possibly TRBD1 (5 bases). CDR1 and CDR2 from the germline V gene are SGHTA and FQGNSA. This CDR3 is built from 13 residues. V shed 5 bases and J shed 4 bases, with 11 bases lying between them. As DNA, the CDR3 is TGTGCCAGCAGCCCAGGGACGGTCTATGGCTACACCTTC. Amino acids: CASSPGTVYGYTF.

The rearrangement uses TRBV2 and TRBJ1-2; D might be TRBD1 (5 bases). Germline CDR1 SNHLY, CDR2 FYNNEI. The CDR3 is made up of 15 amino acids. V was pared by 4 bases and J by 5 bases, with 17 bases between. The CDR3 spells CASSGQLGVGYGYTF. For the CDR3, the DNA is TGTGCCAGCAGTGGACAGCTCGGGGTGGGATATGGCTACACCTTC.